Each of the 21 T cell receptor beta chains below was sequenced from the same sample in a study of spatial heterogeneity in lung cancer. The time point denotes: blood at routine non-recurrence follow-up after resection. Whole RNA came from tumor, nontumor lung or frozen PBMC and was sequenced without being sorted. MiXCR, applied by TCRdb to the 5' RACE reads, yields one record per CDR3 protein. The data contain some 110,000 distinct CDR3 sequences, over 9% of them seen just once; the ten biggest clones take up about 15%. Specimen: PBMCs, collected at follow-up. All receptors derive from a male donor with early-stage non-small cell lung cancer.

This clonotype was observed a handful of times. The V call is TRBV11-2, the J call TRBJ1-2; no clear D. This CDR3 region has 15 residues. The V gene lost 5 bases and the J gene lost 6 bases, with 19 bases spanning the gap. Germline V gene data show CDR1 as SGHAT and CDR2 as FQNNGV. CDR3: CASSRTTSSLDGYTF. Here the CDR3 DNA reads TGTGCCAGCAGCCGAACGACATCGAGTTTGGATGGCTACACCTTC.

This clonotype was recorded at least ten times. The V and J genes are TRBV2 and TRBJ2-4; D is ambiguous. Trimming pared 1 base from V and 0 bases from J, leaving 7 bases between. Germline V gene sequence: CDR1 SNHLY, CDR2 FYNNEI. This CDR3 is built from 15 residues. The CDR3 bases are TGTGCCAGCAGTGAAGACCAGTTAGCCAAAAACATTCAGTACTTC. It specifies CASSEDQLAKNIQYF. Complete variable domain (other parts from reference TRBV2 and TRBJ2-4): EPEVTQTPSHQVTQMGQEVILRCVPISNHLYFYWYRQILGQKVEFLVSFYNNEISEKSEIFDDQFSVERPDGSNFTLKIRSTKLEDSAMYFCASSEDQLAKNIQYFGAGTRLSVL.

This clonotype was found many times. The rearrangement links TRBV29-1 to TRBJ2-7; weak D call: TRBD1 (6 bases). CDR1 is SQVTM and CDR2 is ANQGSEA in the germline V gene. The CDR3 runs 12 residues. Trimming took 4 bases from V and 3 from J, leaving 10 bases between them. In DNA form, the CDR3 reads TGCAGCGTTGCTGGGGGCAGCTACGAGCAGTACTTC. Protein sequence: CSVAGGSYEQYF.

The CDR3 sequence is CSVAGRARTEAFF. DNA of the CDR3: TGCAGCGTTGCCGGGAGGGCACGGACTGAAGCTTTCTTT. The J gene is TRBJ1-1, the V gene TRBV29-1; D is unclear. The CDR3 spans 13 residues. The V and J ends lost 4 bases and 5 bases respectively, with 14 bases between them. The germline gives CDR1 SQVTM, CDR2 ANQGSEA.

The chain links TRBV12-3 or TRBV12-4 to TRBJ2-5; 9 bases fit TRBD1. The CDR3 totals 13 residues. J lost 4 bases, V lost 8 bases, and 5 bases had no gene match. CDR3 sequence reads: CASGQGLRETQYF. The CDR3 DNA sequence: TGTGCCAGCGGACAGGGGTTAAGAGAGACCCAGTACTTC.

This clonotype was picked up many times. CDR3 region: CATQPLAGENTGELFF. The CDR3, as DNA: TGTGCCACCCAGCCCTTAGCAGGGGAAAACACCGGGGAGCTGTTTTTT. This chain uses TRBV28 with TRBJ2-2; possibly TRBD1 for D (6 bases). Trimming stripped 10 bases from V and 2 bases from J, with 20 bases between. Germline CDR1 and CDR2: MDHEN and SYDVKM. The CDR3 extends over 16 amino acids.

The rearrangement uses TRBV7-2 and TRBJ2-3; 8 positions match TRBD2. This CDR3 contains 18 residues. Germline loops: CDR1 SGHTA, CDR2 FQGNSA. After removal of 1 base from V and 4 bases from J, the junction contained 13 bases not matched to a gene. The CDR3 DNA reads as TGTGCCAGCAGCTTAGAATTGCCGGGACTAGGATTCGCAGATACGCAGTATTTT. This codes for CASSLELPGLGFADTQYF.

The chain couples TRBV12-3 or TRBV12-4 to TRBJ1-1; tentatively, D is TRBD1 (6 bases). Trimming shortened V by 6 bases and J by 10 bases, and 15 bases separated the two germline ends. The CDR3 extends over 12 amino acids. CDR3: CASSPGTMTAFF. As DNA, the CDR3 is TGTGCCAGCAGCCCCGGGACAATGACAGCTTTCTTT.

This clonotype was seen more than once but under ten times. V usage is TRBV15 and J usage is TRBJ2-3; TRBD2 aligns across 12 bases. The J segment lost 2 bases and the V segment lost 0 bases, leaving 9 bases of the junction unmatched. Per germline, CDR1 LNHNV and CDR2 YYDKDF (reference sequence). The CDR3 covers 19 residues. The CDR3 DNA reads TGTGCCACCAGCAGAGATCCCCCTCGGACTAGCGGGGTCACAGATACGCAGTATTTT. It yields the protein CATSRDPPRTSGVTDTQYF.

The CDR3 DNA follows: TGTGCCAGCAGCTTTCGACTAGCCCCTTCCTACGAGCAGTACTTC. It yields the protein CASSFRLAPSYEQYF. The chain has TRBV3-1 and TRBJ2-7; TRBD2 aligns across 7 bases. J lost 1 base, V lost 5 bases, and 8 bases had no gene match. The CDR3 consists of 15 residues. Germline V lookup: CDR1 LGHDT, CDR2 YNNKEL (reference sequence).

The V and J genes are TRBV7-3 and TRBJ2-6; D is possibly TRBD1 or TRBD2 (5 bases each). V was cut by 5 bases and J by 0 bases, with 23 bases left in between. This CDR3 spans 20 amino acids. Germline V gene sequence: CDR1 SGHTA, CDR2 FQGTGA. CDR3 sequence: CASSPQGGGWVTSGANVLTF. For the CDR3, the DNA is TGTGCCAGCAGCCCCCAGGGTGGGGGTTGGGTGACCTCTGGGGCCAACGTCCTGACTTTC.

This clonotype has only a few counts. V is TRBV7-9 and J is TRBJ1-2, with D uncertain. CDR1 and CDR2 (germline): SEHNR, FQNEAQ (reference sequence). The CDR3 extends over 12 amino acids. V was cut by 4 bases and J by 2 bases, with 5 bases left in between. In DNA form, the CDR3 reads TGTGCCAGCAGCTCTGAGAACTATGGCTACACCTTC. Translating gives CASSSENYGYTF.

The chain joins TRBV27 to TRBJ2-1; D remains ambiguous. CDR3 length equals 13 residues. Germline CDR1 MNHEY, CDR2 SMNVEV (reference sequence). The ends were cut back, 5 bases at V and 8 bases at J, with 13 bases in the middle. The CDR3 DNA sequence: TGTGCCAGCAGTGGGTCCTTGTTGGATGAGCAGTTCTTC. Its translation is CASSGSLLDEQFF.

The rearrangement joins TRBV10-2 to TRBJ2-2; the match to TRBD1 covers 9 bases. Germline CDR1 is WSHSY and CDR2 is SAAADI. With V trimmed by 6 bases and J by 6 bases, 5 bases remained unmatched. This CDR3 is built from 14 residues. The CDR3 loop reads CASRWTGEAGELFF. DNA of the CDR3: TGCGCCAGCAGGTGGACAGGGGAGGCCGGGGAGCTGTTTTTT.

This clonotype was observed many times. This chain joins TRBV4-1 and TRBJ1-1; the match to TRBD1 covers 9 bases. The CDR3 is made up of 13 amino acids. The germline V gene encodes CDR1 MGHRA and CDR2 YSYEKL. Germline trimming cut 0 bases from V and 12 bases from J; bases unmatched to any gene: 5. The CDR3 region has the DNA TGCGCCAGCAGCCAAGATGAAGGACAGGGGCCTTTCTTT. It codes for CASSQDEGQGPFF.

This clonotype was recorded many times. The CDR3, as DNA: TGTGCCAGCAGTCACCCCTACGAGCAGTACTTC. It codes for CASSHPYEQYF. This chain joins TRBV6-2 or TRBV6-3 and TRBJ2-7; D unclear. V lost 5 bases and J 2 bases, leaving 4 bases between the germline ends. CDR1 is MNHEY and CDR2 is SVGEGT in the germline V gene. This CDR3 spans 11 amino acids.

This clonotype has more than one count but fewer than ten. The genes are TRBV3-1 and TRBJ2-3, with 12 bases that match TRBD2. Germline V lookup: CDR1 LGHDT, CDR2 YNNKEL (reference sequence). The CDR3 runs 16 residues. Trimming at V came to 4 bases and at J to 4 bases, leaving 6 bases not matched to a gene. The CDR3 region is CASSRGLAGRSDTQYF. The CDR3, as DNA: TGTGCCAGCAGCCGCGGACTAGCGGGGCGGTCAGATACGCAGTATTTT.

This clonotype was seen more than once but under ten times. The genes are TRBV25-1 and TRBJ1-4; 8 positions agree with TRBD1. Germline V gene sequence: CDR1 MGHDK, CDR2 SYGVNS. Trimming took 4 bases from V and 8 from J; bases not matched to a gene: 9. This CDR3 region has 15 residues. In DNA form, the CDR3 reads TGTGCCAGCAGTGCCCCCCAGGGACAGGTCGAAAAACTGTTTTTT. This encodes CASSAPQGQVEKLFF.

The chain carries TRBV6-5 and TRBJ2-7; D unclear. This CDR3 region has 15 residues. Trimming pared 4 bases from V and 3 bases from J, leaving 16 bases between. The germline gives CDR1 MNHEY, CDR2 SVGAGI. The DNA of the CDR3 is TGTGCCAGCAGTTTCCTCCCAAGGACGAACTACGAGCAGTACTTC. This gives the protein CASSFLPRTNYEQYF.

This clonotype was seen only a few times. The chain recombines TRBV3-1 with TRBJ1-5; 7 bases match TRBD1. The CDR3 spans 17 residues. The junction had 8 bases not matched to a gene; V was cut back by 2 bases and J by 1 base. The V gene's germline CDR1 is LGHDT and CDR2 YNNKEL (reference sequence). Written as DNA, the CDR3 is TGTGCCAGCAGCCAAAAGCAGGGGGGAGTAAGCAATCAGCCCCAGCATTTT. Protein product: CASSQKQGGVSNQPQHF.

The table lists this clonotype with a count of one. A much larger clone is a single base away; this may be a read error. The chain is built from TRBV29-1 and TRBJ2-7; 10 nucleotides line up with TRBD1. In germline, CDR1 is SQVTM, CDR2 ANQGSEA. The CDR3 is made up of 15 amino acids. CDR3 amino acids: CSGTFLGQGIHEQNF. CDR3 nucleotides: TGCAGCGGGACTTTTTTGGGACAGGGGATCCACGAGCAGAACTTC.